This TCR beta chain was observed in a study of T cells after yellow fever vaccination. Regarding the study as a whole: The secondary response peaked faster, at day 5 versus 15, but was weaker.

The TCR cDNA carried a universal primer site and UMIs from 5'RACE template switching. Each CDR3 protein gets one entry after TCRdb re-called the 5' RACE reads with MiXCR. Among roughly 310,000 distinct CDR3 sequences, approximately 3.9% were seen once, and the ten largest hold around 20%. CDR3 length: 13 residues. V trimming: 0 bases; J trimming: 8 bases; junction bases outside the gene matches: 4. CDR1 is SGHRS and CDR2 is YFSETQ in the germline V gene. This clonotype has just a few counts. Its antigen remains unknown. The chain has TRBV5-1 and TRBJ1-2, with 7 bases matching TRBD1. This specimen was PBMCs, taken on the day of the yellow fever booster vaccination. The receptor was isolated from a man in his late teens or twenties who received the YFV17D yellow fever vaccine. The CDR3 region has the DNA TGCGCCAGCAGCTTGGACAGGGGTGGAGGCTACACCTTC. Its translation: CASSLDRGGGYTF.